These T cell receptor beta chains were read from a single sample in a study of T cells after posttransplantation cyclophosphamide. Measured with immunoSEQ multiplex PCR; TCRdb has only the in-frame clones, and not every one. The record shows about 33,000 clones for this sample, with no singletons present. Input material: PBMCs. The origin of the receptors is a girl aged 10 to 17 in good health, CMV-negative, and a related stem cell transplant donor. Each CDR3 is given with its conserved first and last residue. D genes are given only for firm matches. Clone size, where shown, is once, few, many, or a class for clones that have expanded.

D	V	size	J	DNA	CDR3
TRBD2	TRBV4-1	few	TRBJ2-2	TGCGCCAGCAGCCAAGAAGGGTCGCGGGGGGCGCGTTACACCGGGGAGCTGTTTTTT	CASSQEGSRGARYTGELFF
TRBD2	TRBV28	many	TRBJ2-2	TGTGCCAGCAGTGATGCATGGGACTATGGGCAACCCGGGGAGCTGTTTTTT	CASSDAWDYGQPGELFF
NA	TRBV5-1	few	TRBJ2-3	TGCGCCAGCAGCTTGGATGGAGGGCCAGATACGCAGTATTTT	CASSLDGGPDTQYF
TRBD2	TRBV9	NA	TRBJ2-7	TGTGCCAGCAGCGAGAGGGGACTAGCGGGGGACTACGAGCAGTACTTC	CASSERGLAGDYEQYF
NA	TRBV23-1	NA	TRBJ2-2	TGCGCCAGCAGTCGAGGGTGTGGCGGGGAGCTGTTTTTT	CASSRGCGGELFF
TRBD2	TRBV7-9	many	TRBJ2-1	TGTGCCAGCAGCCGCCCGCCAGCGGGAGGGCAAAATGAGCAGTTCTTC	CASSRPPAGGQNEQFF
NA	TRBV6-5	few	TRBJ1-5	TGTGCCAGCAGTCGTAATAGCAATCAGCCCCAGCATTTT	CASSRNSNQPQHF
TRBD2	TRBV4-2	many	TRBJ2-7	TGTGCCAGCAGCCAAGATCACGGGGGGGCGTACGAGCAGTACTTC	CASSQDHGGAYEQYF
NA	TRBV5-1	many	TRBJ2-7	TGCGCCAGCAGCTTGGGTGGGAGCTCCTACGAGCAGTACTTC	CASSLGGSSYEQYF
NA	TRBV6-6	NA	TRBJ2-1	TGTGCCAGCAGTTACTCCCTCAATGAGCAGTTCTTC	CASSYSLNEQFF
NA	TRBV6-5	many	TRBJ1-1	TGTGCCAGCAGCCCCGGCACTGAAGCTTTCTTT	CASSPGTEAFF